The T cell receptor (beta chain) described here comes from a study of molecular identifiers for immune sequencing clone quantification. General observations from the study: More than 98% of effector molecules, versus under 1% of naive-cell molecules, belonged to clones above 20 RNA copies.

Preparation methods for the bulk TCR libraries were those previously described, with listed TCR primers. One entry per CDR3 protein results from TCRdb running MiXCR on the PCR reads. The sample carries 45,000 to 55,000 distinct CDR3 sequences, roughly 38% recorded once. The CDR3 totals 10 residues. V was clipped by 4 bases and J by 8 bases, with 6 bases between them. Germline V gene data show CDR1 as SNHLY and CDR2 as FYNNEI. As to this clonotype: Its specificity is unknown.

The sample consisted of naive CD8+ T cells from blood, with Jurkat cell RNA spiked in. Stated subset: FACS-sorted CD8+CD4-CCR7+CD45RA+ naive T cells. This TCR derives from a human donor in good health. Some libraries in this study had Jurkat cell RNA spiked in. The V gene is TRBV2, the J gene TRBJ2-7, with no clear D. The CDR3 coding sequence is TGTGCCAGCAGTGCTGGGAAGCAGTACTTC. Translated, it gives CASSAGKQYF.